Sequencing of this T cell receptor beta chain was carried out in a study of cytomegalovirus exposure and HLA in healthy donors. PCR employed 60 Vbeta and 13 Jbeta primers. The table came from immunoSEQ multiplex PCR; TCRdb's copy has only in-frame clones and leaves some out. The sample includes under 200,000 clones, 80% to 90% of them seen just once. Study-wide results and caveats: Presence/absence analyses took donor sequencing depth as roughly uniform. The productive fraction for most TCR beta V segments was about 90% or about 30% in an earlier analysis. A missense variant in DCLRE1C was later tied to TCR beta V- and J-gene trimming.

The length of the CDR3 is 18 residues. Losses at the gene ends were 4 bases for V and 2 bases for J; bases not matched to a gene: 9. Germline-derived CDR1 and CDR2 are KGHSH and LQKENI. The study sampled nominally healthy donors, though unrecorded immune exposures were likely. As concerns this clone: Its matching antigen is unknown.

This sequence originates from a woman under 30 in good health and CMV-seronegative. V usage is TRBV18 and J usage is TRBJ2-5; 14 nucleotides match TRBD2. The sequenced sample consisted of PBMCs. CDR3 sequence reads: CASSLGLAGGSTQETQYF. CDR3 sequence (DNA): TGTGCCAGCTCACTCGGACTAGCGGGAGGAAGCACTCAAGAGACCCAGTACTTC.